The entry below describes one T cell receptor (beta chain). Its target is not known. Lesional scalp tissue (obtained by punch biopsy) and peripheral blood were collected from alopecia areata patients. Extraction of RNA preceded its reverse transcription into cDNA, which served as the sequencing template. Only in-frame clones appear in the TCRdb table, and some are missing; sequencing was by immunoSEQ multiplex PCR. Of roughly 97,000 clones in the sample, about two fifths are singletons; the top ten hold 1% to 1.5%. The data were obtained in a study of CD8+ T cells in alopecia areata. The study's findings and limits: Normal skin's resident alphabeta T cells are sequenced alongside lesional scalp T cells. Patients showed less clear TCR sequence sharing than mice, possibly partly because of HLA diversity.

V was trimmed by 3 bases and J by 2 bases, leaving 1 base between them. There are 11 residues in the CDR3. Germline-derived CDR1 and CDR2 are SEHNR and FQNEAQ (reference sequence). Sequenced input: CD4+ T cells sorted from blood. J is TRBJ2-5 and V is TRBV7-9; D remains unclear. This receptor was taken from a human donor with alopecia areata. This CDR3 is CASSFQETQYF. The CDR3 DNA reads as TGTGCCAGCAGCTTTCAAGAGACCCAGTACTTC. Supplemented by reference TRBV7-9 and TRBJ2-5, the full variable domain reads DTGVSQNPRHKITKRGQNVTFRCDPISEHNRLYWYRQTLGQGPEFLTYFQNEAQLEKSRLLSDRFSAERPKGSFSTLEIQRTEQGDSAMYLCASSFQETQYFGPGTRLLVL.